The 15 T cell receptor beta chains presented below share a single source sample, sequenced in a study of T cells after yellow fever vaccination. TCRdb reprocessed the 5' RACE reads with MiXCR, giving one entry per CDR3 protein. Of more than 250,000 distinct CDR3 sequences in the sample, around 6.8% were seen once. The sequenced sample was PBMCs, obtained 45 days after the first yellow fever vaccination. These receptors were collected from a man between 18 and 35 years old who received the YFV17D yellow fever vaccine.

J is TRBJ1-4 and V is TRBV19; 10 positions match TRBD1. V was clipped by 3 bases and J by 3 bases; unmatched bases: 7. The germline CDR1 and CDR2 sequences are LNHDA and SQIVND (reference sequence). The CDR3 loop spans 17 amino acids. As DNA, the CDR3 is TGTGCCAGTAGTATCGGGACAGGGGTTTTGGCTAATGAAAAACTGTTTTTT. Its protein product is CASSIGTGVLANEKLFF.

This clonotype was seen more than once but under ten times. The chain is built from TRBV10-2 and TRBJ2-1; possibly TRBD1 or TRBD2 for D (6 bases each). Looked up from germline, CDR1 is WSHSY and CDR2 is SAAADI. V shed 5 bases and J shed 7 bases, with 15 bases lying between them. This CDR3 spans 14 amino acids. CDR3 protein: CASSWRGKVNEQFF. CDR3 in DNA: TGCGCCAGCAGTTGGAGGGGGAAGGTGAATGAGCAGTTCTTC.

The CDR3 DNA is TGTGCCAGCTCACTTGGAGGACTAGCGGGGGAGACGTCTCCCCACAATGAGCAGTTCTTC. Translation: CASSLGGLAGETSPHNEQFF. The rearrangement links TRBV18 to TRBJ2-1; 13 bases align to TRBD2. Losses at the gene ends were 4 bases for V and 5 bases for J; bases not matched to a gene: 17. The germline V gene has CDR1 KGHSH and CDR2 LQKENI. This CDR3 spans 20 amino acids.

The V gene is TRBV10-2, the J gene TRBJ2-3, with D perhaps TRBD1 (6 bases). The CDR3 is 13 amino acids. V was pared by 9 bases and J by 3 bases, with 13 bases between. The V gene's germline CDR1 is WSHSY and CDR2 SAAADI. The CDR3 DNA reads TGCGCCAGTCGACAGGCCGTAACAGATACGCAGTATTTT. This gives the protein CASRQAVTDTQYF.

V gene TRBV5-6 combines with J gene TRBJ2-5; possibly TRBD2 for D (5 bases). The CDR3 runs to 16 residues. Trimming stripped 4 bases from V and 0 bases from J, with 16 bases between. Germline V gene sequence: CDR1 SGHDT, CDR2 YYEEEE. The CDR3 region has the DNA TGTGCCAGCAGCCACCCCGCGGGTAGGGACCAAGAGACCCAGTACTTC. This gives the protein CASSHPAGRDQETQYF.

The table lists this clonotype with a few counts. The CDR3 loop is CASSHAAGNQPQHF. The DNA for the CDR3 is TGTGCCAGCAGCCATGCGGCGGGTAATCAGCCCCAGCATTTT. The chain is built from TRBV7-9 and TRBJ1-5; D remains unclear. With 5 bases removed from V and 4 bases from J, the gap between germline ends came to 12 bases. Germline V gene data show CDR1 as SEHNR and CDR2 as FQNEAQ (reference sequence). This CDR3 has 14 residues.

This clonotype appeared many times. CDR3 bases: TGTGCCAGCAGAAACGCCCAAGAGACCCAGTACTTC. Encoded protein: CASRNAQETQYF. This chain connects TRBV2 to TRBJ2-5; D is undetermined. The length of the CDR3 is 12 residues. CDR1 and CDR2 from the germline V gene are SNHLY and FYNNEI. With 6 bases removed from V and 1 base from J, the gap between germline ends came to 6 bases.

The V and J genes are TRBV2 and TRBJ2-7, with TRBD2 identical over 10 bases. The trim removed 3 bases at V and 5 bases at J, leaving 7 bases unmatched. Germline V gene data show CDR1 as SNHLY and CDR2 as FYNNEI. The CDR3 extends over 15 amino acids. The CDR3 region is CASSDRSGGLHEQYF. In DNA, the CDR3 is TGTGCCAGCAGTGACCGTAGCGGGGGGCTCCACGAGCAGTACTTC.

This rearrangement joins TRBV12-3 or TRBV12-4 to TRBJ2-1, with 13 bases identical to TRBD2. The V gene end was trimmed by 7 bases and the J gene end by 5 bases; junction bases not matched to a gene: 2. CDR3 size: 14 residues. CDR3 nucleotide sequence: TGTGCCAGCACGGGGACTAGCGGGGACAATGAGCAGTTCTTC. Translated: CASTGTSGDNEQFF.

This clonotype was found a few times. In nucleotides, the CDR3 is TGCGCCAGCAGCTTCGGGACAGGGTCTAACTATGGCTACACCTTC. Amino acids: CASSFGTGSNYGYTF. The rearrangement joins TRBV5-1 to TRBJ1-2, with 9 bases aligning to TRBD1. J lost 0 bases, V lost 2 bases, and 2 bases had no gene match. Germline lookup yields CDR1 SGHRS and CDR2 YFSETQ. The CDR3 runs 15 residues.

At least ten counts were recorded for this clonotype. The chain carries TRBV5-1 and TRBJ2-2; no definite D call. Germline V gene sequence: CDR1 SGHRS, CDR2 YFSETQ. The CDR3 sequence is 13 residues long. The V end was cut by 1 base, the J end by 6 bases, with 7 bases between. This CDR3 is CASSLSVPGELFF. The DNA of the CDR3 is TGCGCCAGCAGCTTGTCTGTCCCCGGGGAGCTGTTTTTT.

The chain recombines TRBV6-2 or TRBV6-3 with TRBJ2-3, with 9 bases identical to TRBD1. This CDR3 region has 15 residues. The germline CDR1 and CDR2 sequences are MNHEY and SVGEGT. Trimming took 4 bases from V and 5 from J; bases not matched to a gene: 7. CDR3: CASSSRTGAGDTQYF. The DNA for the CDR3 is TGTGCCAGCAGTTCCCGGACAGGGGCGGGAGATACGCAGTATTTT.

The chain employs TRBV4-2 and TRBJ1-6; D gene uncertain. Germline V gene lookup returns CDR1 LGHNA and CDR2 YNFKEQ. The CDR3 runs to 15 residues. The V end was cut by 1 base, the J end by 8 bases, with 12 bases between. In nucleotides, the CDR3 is TGTGCCAGCAGCCAAGTCCGCTCGGTAGATTCACCCCTCCACTTT. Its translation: CASSQVRSVDSPLHF.

This chain's CDR3 is CASSSLFGTGIYPYEQYV. CDR3 bases: TGTGCCAGCAGCTCACTCTTTGGGACAGGGATTTACCCGTACGAGCAGTACGTC. This chain uses TRBV5-6 with TRBJ2-7, with 9 bases fitting TRBD1. This CDR3 is 18 amino acids long. Unmatched junction bases numbered 17, after V lost 3 bases and J lost 4 bases. Germline-derived CDR1 and CDR2 are SGHDT and YYEEEE.

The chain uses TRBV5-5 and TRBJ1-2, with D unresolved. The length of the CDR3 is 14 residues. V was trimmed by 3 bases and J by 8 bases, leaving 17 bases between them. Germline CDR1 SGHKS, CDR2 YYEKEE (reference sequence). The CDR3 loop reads CASSSPWQTGGYTF. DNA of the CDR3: TGTGCCAGCAGCTCCCCTTGGCAAACGGGAGGCTACACCTTC.